One and the same sample provided the 7 T cell receptor beta chains below, sequenced in a study of tissue T cells after allogeneic stem cell transplantation. Steroid-refractory graft-versus-host disease after allogeneic hematopoietic cell transplant qualified adults for prospective research-autopsy enrollment. Data came from immunoSEQ multiplex PCR; TCRdb stores just in-frame clones and leaves some out. Seen here are roughly 3,100 clones, around 65% observed once, and the top ten hold around 23%. The source material was jejunal tissue, sampled at autopsy. The receptors stem from an older male patient with steroid-refractory graft-versus-host disease after an allogeneic stem cell transplant. Some T cells may possibly be graft donor cells.

The genes are TRBV7-2 and TRBJ2-2; D perhaps matches TRBD1 (6 bases). There are 15 residues in the CDR3. Germline lookup yields CDR1 SGHTA and CDR2 FQGNSA. V was pared by 2 bases and J by 5 bases, with 12 bases between. In DNA, the CDR3 is TGTGCCAGCAGCTTATTGGGGGCGCGGACCGGGGAGCTGTTTTTT. This codes for CASSLLGARTGELFF.

Here the CDR3 reads CASSGQETQYF. The CDR3 DNA sequence: TGTGCCAGCAGTGGGCAAGAGACCCAGTACTTC. J is TRBJ2-5 and V is TRBV2; D ambiguous. In germline, CDR1 is SNHLY, CDR2 FYNNEI. The V end was cut by 4 bases, the J end by 2 bases, with 2 bases between. The CDR3 runs to 11 residues.

The chain is built from TRBV12-3 or TRBV12-4 and TRBJ2-1; D gene unclear. V was shortened by 3 bases and J by 3 bases, with 6 bases between the two germline ends. The CDR3 is made up of 13 amino acids. The CDR3 reads CASSFTSYNEQFF. The CDR3 DNA sequence: TGTGCCAGCAGTTTTACCAGCTACAATGAGCAGTTCTTC.

This sequence joins TRBV29-1 and TRBJ2-3; no definite D call. This CDR3 has 10 amino acids. CDR1 is SQVTM, CDR2 ANQGSEA, per germline. V was pared by 7 bases and J by 4 bases, with 6 bases between. CDR3 nucleotides: TGCAGCGCCCGCGCAGATACGCAGTATTTT. Amino acid sequence: CSARADTQYF.

This chain joins TRBV4-2 and TRBJ1-2; TRBD1 matches 9 bases. CDR3 length: 16 amino acids. Unmatched junction bases numbered 13, after V lost 4 bases and J lost 7 bases. Germline V gene sequence: CDR1 LGHNA, CDR2 YNFKEQ. The CDR3 spells CASSRGTGSGDLGYTF. The CDR3 nucleotides are TGTGCCAGCAGCCGGGGGACAGGGTCCGGGGATCTTGGCTACACCTTC.

CDR3 in amino acids: CASSPSGALGNTEAFF. CDR3 coding DNA: TGTGCCAGCAGCCCTTCGGGGGCCTTGGGGAACACTGAAGCTTTCTTT. The V call is TRBV7-9, the J call TRBJ1-1; D may be TRBD1 (6 bases). The CDR3 spans 16 residues. The V gene's germline CDR1 is SEHNR and CDR2 FQNEAQ (reference sequence). The V gene lost 5 bases and the J gene lost 1 base, with 17 bases spanning the gap. Full variable domain (remainder filled in from reference TRBV7-9 and TRBJ1-1): DTGVSQNPRHKITKRGQNVTFRCDPISEHNRLYWYRQTLGQGPEFLTYFQNEAQLEKSRLLSDRFSAERPKGSFSTLEIQRTEQGDSAMYLCASSPSGALGNTEAFFGQGTRLTVV.

J is TRBJ1-5 and V is TRBV5-1; tentative D call: TRBD1 (6 bases). The CDR3 spans 16 residues. V was clipped by 0 bases and J by 3 bases, with 13 bases between them. Germline CDR1 and CDR2: SGHRS and YFSETQ. CDR3 amino acids: CASSLGLGANNQPQHF. The CDR3 bases are TGCGCCAGCAGCTTGGGGTTGGGGGCCAACAATCAGCCCCAGCATTTT.